This entry is about one T cell receptor beta chain. This sample is part of a study of identical twins. The germline V gene has CDR1 SEHNR and CDR2 FQNEAQ (reference sequence). This CDR3 contains 15 residues. V lost 2 bases and J 2 bases, leaving 11 bases between the germline ends. TCRdb reprocessed the 5' RACE reads with MiXCR, giving one entry per CDR3 protein. The table records some 1,700,000 distinct CDR3 sequences, around 33% of them present only once. The chain recombines TRBV7-9 with TRBJ2-3, with D possibly matching TRBD2 (5 bases). Sequencing was done on a sample of cord blood. The receptor comes from a newborn girl in good health. In nucleotides, the CDR3 is TGTGCCAGCAGCTTATGGGCTAGCACCACAGATACGCAGTATTTT. Translation: CASSLWASTTDTQYF.